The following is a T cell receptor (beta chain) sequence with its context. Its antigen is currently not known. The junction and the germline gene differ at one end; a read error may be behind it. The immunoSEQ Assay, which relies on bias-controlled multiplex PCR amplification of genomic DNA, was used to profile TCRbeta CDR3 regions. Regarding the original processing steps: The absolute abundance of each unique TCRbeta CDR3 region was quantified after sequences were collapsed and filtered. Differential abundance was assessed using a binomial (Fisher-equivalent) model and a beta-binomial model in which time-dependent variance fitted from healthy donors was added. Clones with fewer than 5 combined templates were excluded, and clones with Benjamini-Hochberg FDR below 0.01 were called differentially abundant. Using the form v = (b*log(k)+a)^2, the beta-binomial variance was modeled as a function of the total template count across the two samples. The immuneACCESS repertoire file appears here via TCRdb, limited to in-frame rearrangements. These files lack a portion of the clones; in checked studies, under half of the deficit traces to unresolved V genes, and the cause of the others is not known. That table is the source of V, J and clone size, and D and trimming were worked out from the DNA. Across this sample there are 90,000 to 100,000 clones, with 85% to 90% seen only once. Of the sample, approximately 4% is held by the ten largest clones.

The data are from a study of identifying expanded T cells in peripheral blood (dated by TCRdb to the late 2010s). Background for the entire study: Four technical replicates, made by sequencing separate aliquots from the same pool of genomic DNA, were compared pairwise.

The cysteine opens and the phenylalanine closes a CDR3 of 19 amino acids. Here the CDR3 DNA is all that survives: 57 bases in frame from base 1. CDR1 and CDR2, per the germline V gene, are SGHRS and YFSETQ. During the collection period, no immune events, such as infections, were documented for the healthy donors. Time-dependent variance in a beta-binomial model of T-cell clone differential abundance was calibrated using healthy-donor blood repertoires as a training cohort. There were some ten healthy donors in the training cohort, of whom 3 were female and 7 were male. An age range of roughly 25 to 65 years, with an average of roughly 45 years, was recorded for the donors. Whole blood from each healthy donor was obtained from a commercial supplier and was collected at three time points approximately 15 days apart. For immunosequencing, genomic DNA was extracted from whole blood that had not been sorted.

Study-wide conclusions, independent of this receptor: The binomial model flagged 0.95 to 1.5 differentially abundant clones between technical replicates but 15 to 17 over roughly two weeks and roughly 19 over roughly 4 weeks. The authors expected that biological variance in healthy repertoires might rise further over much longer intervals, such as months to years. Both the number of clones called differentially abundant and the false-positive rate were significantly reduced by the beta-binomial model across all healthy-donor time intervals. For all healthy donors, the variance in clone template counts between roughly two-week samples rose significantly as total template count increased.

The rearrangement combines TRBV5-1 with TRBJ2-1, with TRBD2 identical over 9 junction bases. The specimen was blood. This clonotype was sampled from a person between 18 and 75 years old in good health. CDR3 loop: CASSAIGPRAGGSFNEQFF. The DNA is TGCGCCAGCAGCGCTATTGGCCCCAGGGCGGGAGGGTCCTTCAATGAGCAGTTCTTC.